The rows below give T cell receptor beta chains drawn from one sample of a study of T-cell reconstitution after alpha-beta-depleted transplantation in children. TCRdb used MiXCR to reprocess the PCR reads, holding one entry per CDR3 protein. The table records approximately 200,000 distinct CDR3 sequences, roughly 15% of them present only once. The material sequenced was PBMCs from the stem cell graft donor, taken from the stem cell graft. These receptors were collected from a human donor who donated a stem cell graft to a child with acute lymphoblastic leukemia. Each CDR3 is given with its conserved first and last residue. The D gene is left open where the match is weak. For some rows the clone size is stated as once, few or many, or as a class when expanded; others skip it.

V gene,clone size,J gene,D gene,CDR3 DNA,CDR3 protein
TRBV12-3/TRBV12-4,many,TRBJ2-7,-,TGTGCCAGCAGTTTTGAGGGGTACGAGCAGTACTTC,CASSFEGYEQYF
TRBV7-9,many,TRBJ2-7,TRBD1,TGTGCCAGCAGCTTCACACAGGGGAACGAGCAGTACTTC,CASSFTQGNEQYF
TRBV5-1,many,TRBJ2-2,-,TGCGCCAGCAGCCCGGGTGGGGGCAGCGGGGAGCTGTTTTTT,CASSPGGGSGELFF
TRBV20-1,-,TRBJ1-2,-,TGCAGTGCTACCCGCAGAGTTCTCTATGGCTACACCTTC,CSATRRVLYGYTF
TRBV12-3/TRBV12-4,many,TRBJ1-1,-,TGTGCCAGCAGAAGGGGGACTGAAGCTTTCTTT,CASRRGTEAFF
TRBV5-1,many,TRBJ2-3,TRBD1,TGCGCCAGCAGCTCATCCTCTTACGGGACAGTCACAGATACGCAGTATTTT,CASSSSSYGTVTDTQYF
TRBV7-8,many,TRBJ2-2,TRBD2,TGTGCCAGCAGCTTTAGGACTAGCGGGAGAGTGACCGGGGAGCTGTTTTTT,CASSFRTSGRVTGELFF
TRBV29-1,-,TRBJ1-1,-,TGCAGCGTTGGTTACGGGGGCCTAATAAACACTGAAGCTTTCTTT,CSVGYGGLINTEAFF
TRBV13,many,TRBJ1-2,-,TGTGCCAGCAGCTTGGCTGCGGAGGGCCGCTACACCTTC,CASSLAAEGRYTF
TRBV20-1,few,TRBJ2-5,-,TGCAGTGCAACCCAGGCATGGCAAGAGACCCAGTACTTC,CSATQAWQETQYF